This T cell receptor (beta chain) was documented in a study of blood T cell repertoires in COVID-19 (dated by TCRdb to about 2020). For the study in its entirety: Samples covering the acute and convalescent phases of COVID-19 were provided by collaborators in the United States, Italy and Spain. The prospective study material was composed of cDNA or gDNA derived from T cells, B-cell-depleted T cells, or PBMCs. The dataset comprised deeply sampled blood TCRbeta repertoires from subjects exposed to, actively infected with, or recovered from COVID-19. The repertoires were released in a freely available public database intended as a resource for research on the immune response to SARS-CoV-2. The samples were drawn from two sources: the first 160 participants of the ongoing ImmuneRACE study, and 1,200 or so subjects contributed by 6 global collaborators. A de-identified subject ID, COVID-19 status, age in years and sex were almost always included in the sample metadata. Where HLA class I and class II types were available, the types were taken from metadata supplied by the sample provider, not from assay-based typing.

Enrolling through a virtual design, the prospective study's participants ranged in age from roughly 18 to 90 years and lived across approximately 25 United States geographic areas. In the prospective study, cohorts were assigned on the basis of participant-reported clinical history obtained from a screening survey and a study questionnaire. Mobile phlebotomists in the prospective study collected whole blood, serum and a nasopharyngeal or oropharyngeal swab from every participant. Over a roughly 2-month period, participants in the prospective study had the option of providing additional blood draws and questionnaires. Before DNA extraction, blood samples from the prospective study were shipped at room temperature or frozen. Overall study outcomes, separate from this receptor: The quantity of clinical and demographic metadata differed by source and by participant and was supplied without curation.

As for this clone: Its recognized antigen is unknown. No per-base quality is available; no much larger clone lies one base away.

CDR1 SGHVS and CDR2 FQNEAQ were looked up in the germline V gene. Inclusive of the bounding cysteine and phenylalanine, the CDR3 is 16 residues long. The entry retains the CDR3 DNA only, 48 bases that are in frame from base 1. Trimming leaves V shorter by 2 bases and J shorter by 4 bases, with the junction holding 8 bases beyond the gene matches. TCRbeta CDR3 regions were amplified from genomic DNA by means of the immunoSEQ Assay, a bias-controlled multiplex PCR. In the source study's methods: The number of nucleated cells in each sample was estimated by amplification of reference gene primers within the assay. To quantify the absolute abundance of each unique TCRbeta CDR3 rearrangement, sequence reads were collapsed and filtered. For each sample, productive Simpson clonality was calculated as the square root of Simpson's diversity index over productive rearrangements. Drawn from immuneACCESS, this table holds only the in-frame rearrangements with V and J called that TCRdb kept. Clones are partly lost; checked studies trace under half to an unresolved V gene and leave the rest unexplained. That table is the source of V, J and clone size, and D and trimming were worked out from the DNA. Here the sample has around 230,000 clones; just under 90% occur a single time. The ten largest clones take up approximately 4.3% of the sample.

The rearrangement joined TRBV7-8 to TRBJ1-2; 9 of the junction bases match TRBD1. The material sequenced was PBMCs or T cells enriched from blood (not recorded which). The TCR comes from a woman aged 30 to 39 with acute COVID-19. The CDR3 here reads CASSLRDRVGSYGYTF. The nucleotides are TGTGCCAGCAGCTTAAGGGACAGGGTGGGGAGCTATGGCTACACCTTC.